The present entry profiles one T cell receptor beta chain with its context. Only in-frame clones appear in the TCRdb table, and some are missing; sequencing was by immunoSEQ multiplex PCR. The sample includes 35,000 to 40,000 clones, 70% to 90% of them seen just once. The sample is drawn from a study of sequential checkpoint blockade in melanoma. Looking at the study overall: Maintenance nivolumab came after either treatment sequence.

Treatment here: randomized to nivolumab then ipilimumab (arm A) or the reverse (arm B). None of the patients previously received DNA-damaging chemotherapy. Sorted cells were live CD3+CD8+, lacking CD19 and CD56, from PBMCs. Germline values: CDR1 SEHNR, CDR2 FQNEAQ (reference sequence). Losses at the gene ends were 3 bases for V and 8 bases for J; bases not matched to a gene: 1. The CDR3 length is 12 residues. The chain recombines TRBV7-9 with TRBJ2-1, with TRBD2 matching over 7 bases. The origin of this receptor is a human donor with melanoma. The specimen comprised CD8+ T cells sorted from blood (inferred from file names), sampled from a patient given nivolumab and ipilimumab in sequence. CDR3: CASSLGGDEQFF. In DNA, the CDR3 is TGTGCCAGCAGCTTGGGAGGGGATGAGCAGTTCTTC.